This TCR beta chain was captured in a study of Graves' ophthalmopathy and Graves' hyperthyroidism. Aged 18 to 65, hyperthyroidism patients had new diagnoses of under 2 months' duration. Uncontrolled infections, pregnancy, lactation or other autoimmune diseases led to patient exclusion. The PBMCs were taken from less than 11 ml of fresh peripheral blood. The study's findings and limits: For predicting ophthalmopathy progression, the model had approximately 70% sensitivity and under 85% specificity.

RNA transcripts were the source from which TCR beta CDR3 regions were amplified. The first-round RT-PCR employed HTBI primers together with the Qiagen OneStep RT-PCR kit. A multiplex PCR was then performed as the second round. TCRdb re-called the multiplex PCR reads through MiXCR, storing one row per CDR3 protein. This table has about 420,000 distinct CDR3 sequences, about 21% appearing once. The CDR3 loop spans 15 amino acids. V lost 6 bases, J lost 10 bases, and 10 bases stayed unmatched. Germline V CDR1 and CDR2: MNHNS, SASEGT. This clonotype was seen at least ten times. Its antigen is unidentified.

The sequence derives from a woman aged 18-29 years with stable Graves' hyperthyroidism. V gene TRBV6-1 combines with J gene TRBJ1-6; 9 bases are shared with TRBD1. Sequencing used peripheral blood. CDR3 sequence (DNA): TGTGCCAGCAGATCCGGGACAGGGACGACCTCACCCCTCCACTTT. It translates to CASRSGTGTTSPLHF.